These 30 T cell receptor beta chains came from one sample sequenced in a study of OX40 agonist ivuxolimab in advanced cancers. Clones were read by immunoSEQ multiplex PCR, and TCRdb kept only the in-frame ones, dropping some. The sample consists of some 32,000 clones, about four fifths of them appearing once. The sample was CD4+ or CD8+ T cells sorted from blood, taken in a trial of the OX40 agonist ivuxolimab. Receptor source: an adult with an advanced solid tumor such as melanoma, head and neck, liver or kidney cancer.

This clone was seen just once. The rearrangement joins TRBV11-2 to TRBJ2-7, with no clear D. Germline assignment: CDR1 SGHAT and CDR2 FQNNGV. Trimming pared 5 bases from V and 7 bases from J, leaving 9 bases between. The CDR3 is made up of 11 amino acids. The CDR3: CASSPWREQYF. The CDR3 coding sequence is TGTGCCAGCAGCCCATGGAGAGAGCAGTACTTC.

The chain links TRBV6-1 to TRBJ1-5; tentative D call: TRBD1 (5 bases). V was pared by 0 bases and J by 6 bases, with 12 bases between. This CDR3 is 15 amino acids long. Germline lookup yields CDR1 MNHNS and CDR2 SASEGT. This CDR3 is CASSEARRAVQPQHF. The DNA for the CDR3 is TGTGCCAGCAGTGAAGCGCGCAGGGCGGTTCAGCCCCAGCATTTT.

This clone occurred once. This rearrangement joins TRBV6-1 to TRBJ2-2; TRBD1 is a possible D gene (6 bases). The CDR3 has 15 amino acids. V was pared by 6 bases and J by 4 bases, with 15 bases between. Per the germline V gene, CDR1 is MNHNS and CDR2 is SASEGT. CDR3 loop: CASSPSGGRTGELFF. The DNA of the CDR3 is TGTGCCAGCAGCCCCAGTGGGGGCCGCACCGGGGAGCTGTTTTTT.

This chain uses TRBV5-5 with TRBJ2-1, with 9 nucleotides matching TRBD2. Trimming at V came to 2 bases and at J to 6 bases, leaving 9 bases not matched to a gene. The V gene's germline CDR1 is SGHKS and CDR2 YYEKEE (reference sequence). The CDR3 extends over 16 amino acids. The CDR3 nucleotides read TGTGCCAGCAGCTTTTGGACTAGCGAAAACTTCAATGAGCAGTTCTTC. This sequence encodes CASSFWTSENFNEQFF. Based on the CDR3 plus reference TRBV5-5 and TRBJ2-1, the full variable domain is DAGVTQSPTHLIKTRGQQVTLRCSPISGHKSVSWYQQVLGQGPQFIFQYYEKEERGRGNFPDRFSARQFPNYSSELNVNALLLGDSALYLCASSFWTSENFNEQFFGPGTRLTVL.

This chain joins TRBV29-1 and TRBJ1-1; tentatively, D is TRBD1 (6 bases). The ends were cut back, 7 bases at V and 3 bases at J, with 15 bases in the middle. CDR1 and CDR2 (germline): SQVTM, ANQGSEA. The CDR3 sequence is 13 residues long. CDR3 amino acids: CSAAGGLDTEAFF. CDR3 coding DNA: TGCAGCGCCGCGGGGGGCTTGGACACTGAAGCTTTCTTT.

The V and J genes are TRBV6-5 and TRBJ2-5; D is possibly TRBD1 (5 bases). V shed 7 bases and J shed 5 bases, with 20 bases lying between them. CDR3 length: 15 residues. CDR1 and CDR2 (germline): MNHEY, SVGAGI. Here the CDR3 DNA reads TGTGCCAGCACCCAAGCCCCAGCCAAGGGGGAGACCCAGTACTTC. Amino acid sequence: CASTQAPAKGETQYF.

The chain has TRBV18 and TRBJ1-1; D unresolved. From germline, CDR1 is KGHSH and CDR2 LQKENI. The length of the CDR3 is 12 residues. Trimming left V 7 bases short and J 6 bases short, with 12 bases between. The CDR3: CASLDEDAEAFF. DNA of the CDR3: TGTGCCAGCTTGGATGAGGACGCTGAAGCTTTCTTT.

V and J are TRBV9 and TRBJ2-5; TRBD1 matches at 8 bases. CDR1 is SGDLS and CDR2 is YYNGEE in the germline V gene. The CDR3 loop spans 16 amino acids. Losses at the gene ends were 3 bases for V and 4 bases for J; bases not matched to a gene: 11. The CDR3 DNA reads TGTGCCAGCAGCGCCTCAGGGGGCGGGTTGGTAGAGACCCAGTACTTC. Protein sequence: CASSASGGGLVETQYF.

The chain uses TRBV11-2 and TRBJ2-2; D is perhaps TRBD2 (5 bases). Germline CDR1 SGHAT, CDR2 FQNNGV. V gave up 1 base and J gave up 3 bases, with 15 bases separating them. The CDR3 spans 17 residues. CDR3 sequence (DNA): TGTGCCAGCAGCTTAGGGACCGTCGTGCGGGACACCGGGGAGCTGTTTTTT. Its translation: CASSLGTVVRDTGELFF.

The chain is built from TRBV7-8 and TRBJ1-2, with D perhaps TRBD1 (5 bases). Germline assignment: CDR1 SGHVS and CDR2 FQNEAQ. V lost 5 bases, J lost 4 bases, and 8 bases lay in between. The CDR3 totals 12 residues. Here the CDR3 DNA reads TGTGCCAGCAGCGAGGGGAGCTATGGCTACACCTTC. This codes for CASSEGSYGYTF.

The genes are TRBV18 and TRBJ2-7, with D possibly TRBD1 on 6 matching bases. V lost 0 bases and J 4 bases, leaving 10 bases between the germline ends. Germline CDR1 reads KGHSH; CDR2 reads LQKENI. The CDR3 extends over 14 amino acids. The CDR3 loop is CASSPPGQLYEQYF. The CDR3 DNA sequence: TGTGCCAGCTCACCACCTGGACAGCTATACGAGCAGTACTTC.

V usage is TRBV6-5 and J usage is TRBJ2-7, with unresolved D. With 0 bases removed from V and 4 bases from J, the gap between germline ends came to 10 bases. The V gene's germline CDR1 is MNHEY and CDR2 SVGAGI. This CDR3 has 14 amino acids. The CDR3 coding sequence is TGTGCCAGCAGTTACTCGTCCTCTCCATACGAGCAGTACTTC. Residues: CASSYSSSPYEQYF.

The genes are TRBV27 and TRBJ2-7; D might be TRBD1 (6 bases). Germline V lookup: CDR1 MNHEY, CDR2 SMNVEV (reference sequence). This CDR3 has 13 residues. V was shortened by 2 bases and J by 7 bases, with 12 bases between the two germline ends. For the CDR3, the DNA is TGTGCCAGCAGTTTAGTACAGGGCCGAGAGCAGTACTTC. Residues: CASSLVQGREQYF.

The chain recombines TRBV4-1 with TRBJ1-1; D not resolved. CDR3 length: 15 amino acids. V was cut by 1 base and J by 5 bases, with 14 bases left in between. Germline loops: CDR1 MGHRA, CDR2 YSYEKL. CDR3 amino acids: CASSQVTGPRTEAFF. The DNA of the CDR3 is TGCGCCAGCAGCCAAGTGACCGGACCAAGGACTGAAGCTTTCTTT.

The chain couples TRBV6-5 to TRBJ1-1, with a tentative D call TRBD1 (6 bases). Trimming removed 3 bases from V and 7 bases from J, with 12 bases in between. The CDR3 is made up of 13 amino acids. Per the germline V gene, CDR1 is MNHEY and CDR2 is SVGAGI. This chain's CDR3 is CASSYDDRFEAFF. DNA for the CDR3: TGTGCCAGCAGTTATGACGACAGGTTTGAAGCTTTCTTT.

This chain uses TRBV5-1 with TRBJ1-4; 8 bases match TRBD1. In germline, CDR1 is SGHRS, CDR2 YFSETQ. V lost 4 bases, J lost 6 bases, and 5 bases stayed unmatched. The CDR3 is 14 amino acids. CDR3 sequence (DNA): TGCGCCAGCAGCCCGGACAGGGAAGATGAAAAACTGTTTTTT. Protein sequence: CASSPDREDEKLFF. The entire variable domain, with the rest obtained from reference TRBV5-1 and TRBJ1-4, is as follows: KAGVTQTPRYLIKTRGQQVTLSCSPISGHRSVSWYQQTPGQGLQFLFEYFSETQRNKGNFPGRFSGRQFSNSRSEMNVSTLELGDSALYLCASSPDREDEKLFFGSGTQLSVL.

The rearrangement joins TRBV19 to TRBJ1-2; D is unresolved. Per germline, CDR1 LNHDA and CDR2 SQIVND (reference sequence). Trimming pared 1 base from V and 1 base from J, leaving 4 bases between. The CDR3 consists of 13 residues. CDR3 nucleotides: TGTGCCAGTAGTATAGTCGTTAACTATGGCTACACCTTC. Translation gives CASSIVVNYGYTF.

As concerns this clone: This may be a read error: a much more frequent sequence differs by one nucleotide. This same CDR3 is encoded by further DNA sequences in the sample. The V call is TRBV6-4, the J call TRBJ2-1, with TRBD2 matching 9 bases. This CDR3 is 15 amino acids long. The V and J ends lost 0 bases and 3 bases, in that order; junction bases with no gene match: 0. Germline values: CDR1 MRHNA, CDR2 SNTAGT. The CDR3 coding sequence is TGTGCCAGCAGTGACTCTAGCGGGAGCTACAATGAGCAGTTCTTC. This translates into CASSDSSGSYNEQFF.

The rearrangement uses TRBV27 and TRBJ2-1, with D perhaps matching TRBD1 (6 bases). The CDR3 loop spans 13 amino acids. Germline lookup yields CDR1 MNHEY and CDR2 SMNVEV (reference sequence). V gave up 11 bases and J gave up 3 bases, with 14 bases separating them. CDR3 DNA: TGTGCCGCAGGGGCAGGGGTCTACAATGAGCAGTTCTTC. Amino acids: CAAGAGVYNEQFF.

The chain uses TRBV6-1 and TRBJ2-2, with 8 bases that match TRBD2. Germline CDR1 and CDR2: MNHNS and SASEGT. The CDR3 consists of 18 residues. Trimming took 2 bases from V and 0 from J; bases not matched to a gene: 8. The CDR3 DNA sequence: TGTGCCAGCAGTGAACGAGAGCGGGGGCCTACGAACACCGGGGAGCTGTTTTTT. This encodes CASSERERGPTNTGELFF.

This sequence joins TRBV7-9 and TRBJ1-3; tentatively, D is TRBD1 (5 bases). V was trimmed by 8 bases and J by 2 bases, leaving 7 bases between them. CDR3 size: 12 residues. Germline V gene lookup returns CDR1 SEHNR and CDR2 FQNEAQ (reference sequence). The CDR3 region is CASQGAGNTIYF. In DNA, the CDR3 is TGTGCCAGCCAGGGAGCTGGAAACACCATATATTTT.

This clone was counted only a few times. The genes are TRBV30 and TRBJ1-1, with a tentative D call TRBD1 (6 bases). Between the trimmed V and J ends, which lost 7 bases and 6 bases, there was a span of 12 bases. The CDR3 contains 11 residues. Germline CDR1 is GTSNPN and CDR2 is SVGIG (reference sequence). DNA of the CDR3: TGTGCCTCGATAGGGGGGGCTGAAGCTTTCTTT. This encodes CASIGGAEAFF.

The rearrangement joins TRBV4-1 to TRBJ2-2; D is perhaps TRBD1 (6 bases). Trimming shortened V by 0 bases and J by 6 bases, and 8 bases separated the two germline ends. This CDR3 contains 14 residues. CDR1 is MGHRA and CDR2 is YSYEKL in the germline V gene. As DNA, the CDR3 is TGCGCCAGCAGCCAAGATACAGGGCCCGGGGAGCTGTTTTTT. Translation gives CASSQDTGPGELFF.

The rearrangement links TRBV5-1 to TRBJ2-1; D is tentatively TRBD1 or TRBD2 (6 bases each). The CDR3 extends over 15 amino acids. CDR1 is SGHRS, CDR2 YFSETQ, per germline. V was shortened by 2 bases and J by 2 bases, with 11 bases between the two germline ends. CDR3 coding DNA: TGCGCCAGCAGCTTTAACGGGGGCCCCTACAATGAGCAGTTCTTC. Its protein is CASSFNGGPYNEQFF.

The V call is TRBV28, the J call TRBJ2-1, with D tentatively TRBD2 (6 bases). Looked up from germline, CDR1 is MDHEN and CDR2 is SYDVKM. Trimming took off 3 bases at V and 1 base at J, with 10 bases between the two ends. The CDR3 contains 15 residues. The CDR3 bases are TGTGCCAGCAGTTTTCCTAGCGAGTCCTACAATGAGCAGTTCTTC. Translation gives CASSFPSESYNEQFF.

CDR3 bases: TGTGCCAGCAGCTTGGGGGGGTTAAGCAATCAGCCCCAGCATTTT. Translated, it gives CASSLGGLSNQPQHF. The rearrangement joins TRBV7-9 to TRBJ1-5; D is possibly TRBD1 (5 bases). Germline V gene sequence: CDR1 SEHNR, CDR2 FQNEAQ (reference sequence). CDR3 length: 15 residues. With 3 bases removed from V and 1 base from J, the gap between germline ends came to 10 bases.

This chain uses TRBV27 with TRBJ1-5, with a tentative D call TRBD1 (5 bases). Germline V gives CDR1 MNHEY, CDR2 SMNVEV (reference sequence). CDR3 size: 14 residues. Trimming cost V 6 bases and J 3 bases, with 12 bases left between them. For the CDR3, the DNA is TGTGCCAGCAGCCAAGCAGGGAACAATCAGCCCCAGCATTTT. As protein: CASSQAGNNQPQHF.

The V and J genes are TRBV7-3 and TRBJ2-2, with TRBD1 identical over 9 bases. There are 15 residues in the CDR3. The trim removed 5 bases at V and 4 bases at J, leaving 5 bases unmatched. In germline, CDR1 is SGHTA, CDR2 FQGTGA. The DNA of the CDR3 is TGTGCCAGCAGCCAAACAGGGGGCGGCACCGGGGAGCTGTTTTTT. This translates into CASSQTGGGTGELFF.

In its sample, this clone was seen many times. This CDR3 is CASRGSASQETQYF. As DNA, the CDR3 is TGCGCCAGCAGGGGTAGCGCGAGCCAAGAGACCCAGTACTTC. This sequence joins TRBV10-1 and TRBJ2-5; TRBD2 is a possible D gene (5 bases). The CDR3 sequence is 14 residues long. The germline V gene has CDR1 WNHNN and CDR2 SYGVQD (reference sequence). Trimming left V 6 bases short and J 1 base short, with 12 bases between.

V usage is TRBV11-2 and J usage is TRBJ2-1; tentatively, D is TRBD2 (6 bases). Germline assignment: CDR1 SGHAT and CDR2 FQNNGV. Deletions cut 8 bases from V and 7 bases from J, with 15 bases between. This CDR3 comprises 13 residues. The CDR3 DNA is TGTGCCAGCTCCCGGACTATGGGGAATGAGCAGTTCTTC. Its protein product is CASSRTMGNEQFF. Looking up the rest from reference TRBV11-2 and TRBJ2-1 gives the full variable domain: EAGVAQSPRYKIIEKRQSVAFWCNPISGHATLYWYQQILGQGPKLLIQFQNNGVVDDSQLPKDRFSAERLKGVDSTLKIQPAKLEDSAVYLCASSRTMGNEQFFGPGTRLTVL.